The 20 T cell receptor beta chains reported below all come from one sample, sequenced in a study of T cell responses to AZD1222 COVID-19 vaccine. TCRdb's table, derived via immunoSEQ multiplex PCR, lists solely in-frame clones and lacks some. The sample holds about 110,000 clones, 92% seen once. Material: peripheral blood, obtained 28 days after the second AZD1222 dose. The receptors were gathered from an adult who received the AZD1222 COVID-19 vaccine.

The chain links TRBV11-2 to TRBJ2-3, with D possibly TRBD1 on 5 matching bases. There are 16 residues in the CDR3. Trimming pared 5 bases from V and 3 bases from J, leaving 18 bases between. Germline V lookup: CDR1 SGHAT, CDR2 FQNNGV. CDR3 amino acids: CASSIQTALYTDTQYF. As DNA, the CDR3 is TGTGCCAGCAGCATCCAGACAGCCCTGTATACAGATACGCAGTATTTT.

The chain employs TRBV28 and TRBJ2-1; D remains unclear. V was cut by 7 bases and J by 0 bases, with 10 bases left in between. CDR3 size: 14 residues. Germline-derived CDR1 and CDR2 are MDHEN and SYDVKM. Written as DNA, the CDR3 is TGTGCCAGCAACCCAGTTTCCTCCTACAATGAGCAGTTCTTC. It yields the protein CASNPVSSYNEQFF.

The genes are TRBV4-1 and TRBJ1-5; 10 bases fit TRBD1. The CDR3 has 14 residues. J gave up 8 bases and V 1 base, and 2 bases lay outside the gene matches. Per the germline V gene, CDR1 is MGHRA and CDR2 is YSYEKL. The CDR3 region is CASSQVTGGEPQHF. The CDR3 DNA is TGCGCCAGCAGCCAAGTGACAGGGGGCGAGCCCCAGCATTTT.

The chain links TRBV5-4 to TRBJ2-2; 9 bases map to TRBD2. The CDR3 totals 16 residues. Germline V CDR1 and CDR2: SGHNT, YYREEE (reference sequence). V dropped 0 bases and J dropped 6; count of bases not matched to a gene: 6. CDR3 in amino acids: CASSLVSGRLAGELFF. The CDR3 DNA reads TGTGCCAGCAGCTTGGTCAGCGGGAGGTTAGCCGGGGAGCTGTTTTTT.

The rearrangement links TRBV20-1 to TRBJ2-2; D is possibly TRBD1 (5 bases). The CDR3 extends over 15 amino acids. Germline V CDR1 and CDR2: DFQATT, SNEGSKA (reference sequence). Trimming removed 3 bases at V and 2 bases at J, with 13 bases between. The CDR3 loop reads CSASWGTTNTGELFF. CDR3 nucleotides: TGCAGTGCTAGTTGGGGCACGACTAACACCGGGGAGCTGTTTTTT.

This clone has more than one count but fewer than ten. This chain connects TRBV3-1 (or the pseudogene TRBV3-2) to TRBJ1-6, with D possibly TRBD1 on 5 matching bases. Trimming removed 3 bases from V and 8 bases from J, with 11 bases in between. Germline V gene sequence: CDR1 LGHDT, CDR2 YNNKEL (reference sequence). The CDR3 has 14 amino acids. CDR3 bases: TGTGCCAGCAGCCACCCGGGGCCGGATTCACCCCTCCACTTT. As protein: CASSHPGPDSPLHF.

The CDR3 bases are TGTGCCATCAGGGGTGACGGATTGGGCAATCAGCCCCAGCATTTT. This encodes CAIRGDGLGNQPQHF. This chain joins TRBV10-3 and TRBJ1-5; D gene uncertain. The CDR3 length is 15 residues. Germline CDR1 and CDR2: ENHRY and SYGVKD. V lost 6 bases and J lost 2, with 14 bases in between.

The chain has TRBV7-9 and TRBJ2-3; TRBD2 aligns across 8 bases. The CDR3 has 19 residues. Germline V lookup: CDR1 SEHNR, CDR2 FQNEAQ (reference sequence). J lost 5 bases, V lost 5 bases, and 21 bases had no gene match. CDR3 sequence: CASSPPTNARGGKEDTQYF. In DNA form, the CDR3 reads TGTGCCAGCAGCCCACCGACCAACGCCCGGGGGGGCAAGGAAGATACGCAGTATTTT.

The genes are TRBV6-1 and TRBJ1-6, with unresolved D. V gave up 0 bases and J gave up 7 bases, with 7 bases separating them. The CDR3 sequence is 14 residues long. The germline gives CDR1 MNHNS, CDR2 SASEGT. Written as DNA, the CDR3 is TGTGCCAGCAGTGAAGCGTCGAGGAATTCACCCCTCCACTTT. It yields the protein CASSEASRNSPLHF.

This clone has a single count. The chain employs TRBV5-1 and TRBJ2-1, with 9 bases identical to TRBD1. The germline V gene has CDR1 SGHRS and CDR2 YFSETQ. The CDR3 is made up of 15 amino acids. V was clipped by 6 bases and J by 5 bases; unmatched bases: 9. The CDR3 bases are TGCGCCAGCAACCTCCGGGACAGGGCCCACAATGAGCAGTTCTTC. Translating gives CASNLRDRAHNEQFF.

The genes are TRBV20-1 and TRBJ2-1, with a possible D match to TRBD2 (5 bases). In germline, CDR1 is DFQATT, CDR2 SNEGSKA (reference sequence). V was pared by 3 bases and J by 0 bases, with 15 bases between. This CDR3 contains 16 residues. The CDR3 region has the DNA TGCAGTGCTAGTCCGAAGCTAGCTAGCTCCTACAATGAGCAGTTCTTC. This gives the protein CSASPKLASSYNEQFF.

The J gene is TRBJ2-1, the V gene TRBV10-2; TRBD2 is a possible D gene (7 bases). The V end was cut by 0 bases, the J end by 8 bases, with 17 bases between. This CDR3 is 16 amino acids long. Germline V gene lookup returns CDR1 WSHSY and CDR2 SAAADI. Here the CDR3 DNA reads TGCGCCAGCAGTGAGTCGGGCAGGGGAGGGTTATATGAGCAGTTCTTC. This translates into CASSESGRGGLYEQFF.

The J gene is TRBJ1-1, the V gene TRBV14; no firm D call. Germline CDR1 and CDR2: SGHDN and FVKESK. CDR3 length: 14 amino acids. Deletions cut 0 bases from V and 3 bases from J, with 8 bases between. CDR3 sequence: CASSQDFGDTEAFF. CDR3 DNA sequence: TGTGCCAGCAGCCAAGATTTCGGGGACACTGAAGCTTTCTTT.

The rearrangement joins TRBV6-5 to TRBJ1-5, with D maybe TRBD1 (6 bases). CDR3 size: 15 residues. Trimming cost V 2 bases and J 4 bases, with 12 bases left between them. The germline V gene has CDR1 MNHEY and CDR2 SVGAGI. CDR3 in DNA: TGTGCCAGCAGTTACACTGGGGGCCCTAATCAGCCCCAGCATTTT. Translated, it gives CASSYTGGPNQPQHF.

The rearrangement uses TRBV5-8 and TRBJ1-1; TRBD1 agrees at 8 bases. Germline CDR1 reads SGHTS; CDR2 reads YDEGEE. This CDR3 contains 16 residues. V lost 4 bases to trimming and J lost 4 bases; unmatched junction nucleotides: 12. The DNA for the CDR3 is TGTGCCAGCAGCCGTAACAGGGGGGCGCGAGCCACTGAAGCTTTCTTT. This gives the protein CASSRNRGARATEAFF.

This rearrangement joins TRBV20-1 to TRBJ2-3; 7 nucleotides match TRBD2. The trim removed 2 bases at V and 9 bases at J, leaving 2 bases unmatched. In germline, CDR1 is DFQATT, CDR2 SNEGSKA (reference sequence). The CDR3 is 11 residues long. The CDR3 sequence: CSARTGGTQYF. The CDR3, as DNA: TGCAGTGCTAGAACCGGGGGGACGCAGTATTTT.

V usage is TRBV11-3 and J usage is TRBJ2-7, with TRBD1 matching over 9 bases. Germline CDR1 and CDR2: SGHNT and YENEEA. CDR3 size: 14 residues. Trimming cost V 6 bases and J 4 bases; bases outside gene matches: 7. CDR3 DNA sequence: TGTGCCAGCAGAACAGGGGGCCGGGGATACGAGCAGTACTTC. This sequence encodes CASRTGGRGYEQYF. Filled out from reference TRBV11-3 and TRBJ2-7, the complete variable domain reads EAGVVQSPRYKIIEKKQPVAFWCNPISGHNTLYWYLQNLGQGPELLIRYENEEAVDDSQLPKDRFSAERLKGVDSTLKIQPAELGDSAVYLCASRTGGRGYEQYFGPGTRLTVT.

This clone was picked up one time. The chain combines TRBV3-1 (or the pseudogene TRBV3-2) with TRBJ2-7; D unclear. From germline, CDR1 is LGHDT and CDR2 YNNKEL (reference sequence). V dropped 2 bases and J dropped 6 bases, with 5 bases sitting between them. This CDR3 spans 11 amino acids. The CDR3 protein is CASSQSSEQYF. As DNA, the CDR3 is TGTGCCAGCAGCCAATCTTCCGAGCAGTACTTC.

V is TRBV3-1 (or the pseudogene TRBV3-2) and J is TRBJ1-3, with no clear D. Trimming cost V 4 bases and J 0 bases, with 4 bases left between them. CDR1 and CDR2 (germline): LGHDT, YNNKEL (reference sequence). The length of the CDR3 is 13 residues. In nucleotides, the CDR3 is TGTGCCAGCAGCCCAAACTCTGGAAACACCATATATTTT. Translated: CASSPNSGNTIYF.

The chain joins TRBV2 to TRBJ1-5; D perhaps matches TRBD1 (6 bases). CDR3 length equals 14 residues. Germline V gene sequence: CDR1 SNHLY, CDR2 FYNNEI. V was trimmed by 7 bases and J by 0 bases, leaving 10 bases between them. The CDR3 region is CASTGENSNQPQHF. CDR3 bases: TGTGCCAGCACAGGGGAAAATAGCAATCAGCCCCAGCATTTT.